The present T cell receptor (beta chain) was sequenced within a study of regulatory T cells in long-lasting Graves disease. In its sample, this clonotype was seen many times. The length of the CDR3 is 14 residues. Trimming took 1 base from V and 8 from J; bases not matched to a gene: 1. Germline lookup yields CDR1 SEHNR and CDR2 FQNEAQ (reference sequence). TCR beta libraries were built with iRepertoire HTBI primers and Arm-PCR of CDR3 regions. MiXCR, applied by TCRdb to the multiplex PCR reads, yields one record per CDR3 protein. The top ten clones hold approximately 8% of a sample with about 400,000 distinct CDR3 sequences, about 15% of them seen once. Time point in this sample: newly diagnosed GD, antithyroid drugs for less than 3 months. The TCR library was made from RNA that had been extracted from PBMCs in TRIzol. A further study also used this sample, focusing on T cells in Graves' hyperthyroidism and ophthalmopathy.

The genes are TRBV7-9 and TRBJ2-1, with 11 bases matching TRBD2. The TCR sequence derives from a woman between 40 and 50 years old with Graves disease. The sequencing here drew on peripheral blood mononuclear cells (PBMCs), taken at new diagnosis, from a patient treated with antithyroid drugs. The CDR3 loop is CASSLGTSGHEQFF. Written as DNA, the CDR3 is TGTGCCAGCAGCTTAGGGACTAGCGGGCATGAGCAGTTCTTC.